This TCR beta chain appears in the sequencing data of a study of T cell responses to AZD1222 COVID-19 vaccine. Per germline, CDR1 SNHLY and CDR2 FYNNEI. CDR3 length: 16 residues. J lost 5 bases, V lost 8 bases, and 11 bases had no gene match. The study's findings and limits: Just a handful of AZD1222 recipients tested seropositive at baseline. Most donors were white British and more were female, and clonal diversity was possibly underestimated. Spike-wide vaccine-associated CD4 TCRs dominated at 160-218 and 743-854. In the spike-specific TCR repertoire, nearly half reportedly target unmutated variant regions.

Assay used: immunoSEQ multiplex PCR; TCRdb lists only in-frame clones, some missing. The table includes more than 150,000 clones, more than 80% detected once. Concerning this clone itself: Its matching antigen is unknown.

Source: peripheral blood, taken on day 0 of AZD1222 vaccination. The V call is TRBV2, the J call TRBJ1-6; 8 bases map to TRBD1. This receptor was obtained from an adult in good health. Here the CDR3 reads CASLNQGAVHNSPLHF. CDR3 sequence (DNA): TGTGCCAGCCTCAACCAGGGGGCTGTGCATAATTCACCCCTCCACTTT.